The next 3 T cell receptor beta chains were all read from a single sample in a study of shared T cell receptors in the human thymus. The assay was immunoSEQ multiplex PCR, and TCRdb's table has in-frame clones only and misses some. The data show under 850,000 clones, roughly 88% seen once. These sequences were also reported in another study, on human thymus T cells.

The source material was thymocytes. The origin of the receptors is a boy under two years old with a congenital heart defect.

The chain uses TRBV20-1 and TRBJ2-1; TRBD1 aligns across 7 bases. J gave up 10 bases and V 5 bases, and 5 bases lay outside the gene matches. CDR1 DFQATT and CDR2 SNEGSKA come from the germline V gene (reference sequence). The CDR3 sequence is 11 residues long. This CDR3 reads CSAGQGEEQFF. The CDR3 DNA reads TGCAGTGCTGGGCAGGGGGAAGAGCAGTTCTTC.

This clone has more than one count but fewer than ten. CDR3 amino acids: CASSYLDRGETQYF. CDR3 nucleotides: TGTGCCAGCAGCTATCTCGACAGGGGGGAGACCCAGTACTTC. The chain combines TRBV7-9 with TRBJ2-5; 9 bases are shared with TRBD1. Trimming took 4 bases from V and 5 from J; bases not matched to a gene: 5. Germline V gene sequence: CDR1 SEHNR, CDR2 FQNEAQ (reference sequence). The CDR3 totals 14 residues.

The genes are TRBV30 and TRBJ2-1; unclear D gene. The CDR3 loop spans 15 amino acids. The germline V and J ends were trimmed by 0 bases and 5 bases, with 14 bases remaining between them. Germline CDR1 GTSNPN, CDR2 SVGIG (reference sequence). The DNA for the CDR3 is TGTGCCTGGAGTGTCCCGCGGCTACTTAACAATGAGCAGTTCTTC. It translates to CAWSVPRLLNNEQFF.